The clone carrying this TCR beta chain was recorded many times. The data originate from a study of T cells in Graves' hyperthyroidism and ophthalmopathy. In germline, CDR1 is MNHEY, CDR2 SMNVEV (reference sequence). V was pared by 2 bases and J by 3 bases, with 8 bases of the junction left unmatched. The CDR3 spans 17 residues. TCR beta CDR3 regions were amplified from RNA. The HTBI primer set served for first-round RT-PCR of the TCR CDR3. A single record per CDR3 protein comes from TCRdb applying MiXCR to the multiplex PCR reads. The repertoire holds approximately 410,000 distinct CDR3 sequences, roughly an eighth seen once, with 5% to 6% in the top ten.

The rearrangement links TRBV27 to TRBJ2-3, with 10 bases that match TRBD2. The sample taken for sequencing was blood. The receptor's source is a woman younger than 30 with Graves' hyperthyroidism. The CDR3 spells CASSLLLAGVGTDTQYF. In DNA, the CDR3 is TGTGCCAGCAGTTTACTCCTAGCGGGAGTCGGTACAGATACGCAGTATTTT.